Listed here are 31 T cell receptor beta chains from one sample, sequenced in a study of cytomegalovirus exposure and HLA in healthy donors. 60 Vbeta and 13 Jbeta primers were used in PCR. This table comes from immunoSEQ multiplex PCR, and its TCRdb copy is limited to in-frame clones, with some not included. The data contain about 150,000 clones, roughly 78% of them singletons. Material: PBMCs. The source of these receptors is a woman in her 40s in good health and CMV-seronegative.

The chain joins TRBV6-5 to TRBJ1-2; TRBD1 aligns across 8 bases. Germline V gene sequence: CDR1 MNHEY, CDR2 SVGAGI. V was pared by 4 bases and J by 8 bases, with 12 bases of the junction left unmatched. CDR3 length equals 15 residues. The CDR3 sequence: CASSFSRTGMGGYTF. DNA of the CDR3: TGTGCCAGCAGTTTCTCCAGGACAGGGATGGGAGGCTACACCTTC.

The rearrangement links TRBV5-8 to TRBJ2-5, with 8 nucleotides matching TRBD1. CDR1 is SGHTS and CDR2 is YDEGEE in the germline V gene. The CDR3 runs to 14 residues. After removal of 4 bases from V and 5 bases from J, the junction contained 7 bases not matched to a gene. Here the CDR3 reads CASSRTGFGETQYF. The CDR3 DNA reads TGTGCCAGCAGCCGGACAGGGTTTGGTGAGACCCAGTACTTC.

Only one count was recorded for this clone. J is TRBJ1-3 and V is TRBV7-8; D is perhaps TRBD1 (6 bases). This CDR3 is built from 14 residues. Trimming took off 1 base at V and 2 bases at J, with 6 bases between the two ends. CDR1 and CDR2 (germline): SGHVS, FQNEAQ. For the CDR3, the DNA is TGTGCCAGCAGCTTAGGGACAGCTGGAAACACCATATATTTT. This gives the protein CASSLGTAGNTIYF.

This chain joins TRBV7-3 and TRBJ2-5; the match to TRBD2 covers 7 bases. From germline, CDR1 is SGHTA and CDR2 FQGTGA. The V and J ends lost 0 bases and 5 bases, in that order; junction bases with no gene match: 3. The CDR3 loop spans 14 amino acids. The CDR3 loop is CASSLTVGGETQYF. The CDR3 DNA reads TGTGCCAGCAGCTTAACGGTGGGGGGGGAGACCCAGTACTTC.

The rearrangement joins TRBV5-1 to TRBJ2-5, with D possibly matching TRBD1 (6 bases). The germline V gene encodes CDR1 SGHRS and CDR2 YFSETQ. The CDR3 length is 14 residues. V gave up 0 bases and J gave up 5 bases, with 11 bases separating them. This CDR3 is CASSLVGGGETQYF. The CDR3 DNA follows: TGCGCCAGCAGCTTGGTTGGGGGCGGTGAGACCCAGTACTTC.

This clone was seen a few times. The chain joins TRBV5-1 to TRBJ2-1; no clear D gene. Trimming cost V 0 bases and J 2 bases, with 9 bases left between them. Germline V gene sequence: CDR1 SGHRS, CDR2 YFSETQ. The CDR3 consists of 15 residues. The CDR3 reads CASSLVMGTYNEQFF. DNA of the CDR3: TGCGCCAGCAGCTTGGTAATGGGCACCTACAATGAGCAGTTCTTC.

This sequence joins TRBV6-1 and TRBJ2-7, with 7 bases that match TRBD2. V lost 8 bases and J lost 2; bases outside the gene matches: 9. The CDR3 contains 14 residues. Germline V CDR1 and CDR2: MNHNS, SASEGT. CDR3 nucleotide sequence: TGTGCCAGCGAGTCTGCTAGCGGTGCCTACGAGCAGTACTTC. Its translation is CASESASGAYEQYF.

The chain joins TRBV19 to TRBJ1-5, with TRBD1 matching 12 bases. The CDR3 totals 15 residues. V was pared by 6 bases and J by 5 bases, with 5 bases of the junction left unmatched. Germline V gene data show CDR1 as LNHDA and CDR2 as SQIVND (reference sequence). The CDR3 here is CASRMGTGGYQPQHF. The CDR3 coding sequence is TGTGCCAGTAGGATGGGGACAGGGGGCTATCAGCCCCAGCATTTT. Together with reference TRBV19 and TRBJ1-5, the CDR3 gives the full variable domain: DGGITQSPKYLFRKEGQNVTLSCEQNLNHDAMYWYRQDPGQGLRLIYYSQIVNDFQKGDIAEGYSVSREKKESFPLTVTSAQKNPTAFYLCASRMGTGGYQPQHFGDGTRLSIL.

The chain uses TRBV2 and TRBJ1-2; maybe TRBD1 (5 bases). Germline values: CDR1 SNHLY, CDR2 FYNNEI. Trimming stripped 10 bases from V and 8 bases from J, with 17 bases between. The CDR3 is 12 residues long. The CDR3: CATRQFGGGYTF. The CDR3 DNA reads TGTGCCACTCGACAGTTCGGTGGGGGCTACACCTTC.

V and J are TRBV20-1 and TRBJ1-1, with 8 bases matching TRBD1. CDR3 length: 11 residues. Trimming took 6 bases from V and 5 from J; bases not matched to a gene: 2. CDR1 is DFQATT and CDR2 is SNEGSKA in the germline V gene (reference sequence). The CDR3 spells CSAGQETEAFF. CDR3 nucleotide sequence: TGCAGTGCGGGACAGGAGACTGAAGCTTTCTTT.

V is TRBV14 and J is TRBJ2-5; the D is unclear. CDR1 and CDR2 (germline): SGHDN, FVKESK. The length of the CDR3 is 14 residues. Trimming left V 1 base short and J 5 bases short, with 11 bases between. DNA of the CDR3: TGTGCCAGCAGCCAAGGACGTGCCGGGGAGACCCAGTACTTC. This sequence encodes CASSQGRAGETQYF.

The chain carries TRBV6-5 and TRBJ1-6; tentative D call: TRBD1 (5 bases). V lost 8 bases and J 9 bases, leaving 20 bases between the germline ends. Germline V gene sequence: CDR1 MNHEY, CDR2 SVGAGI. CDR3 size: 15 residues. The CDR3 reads CASRRNQGEGSPLHF. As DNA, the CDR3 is TGTGCCAGCCGAAGAAACCAGGGTGAAGGTTCACCCCTCCACTTT.

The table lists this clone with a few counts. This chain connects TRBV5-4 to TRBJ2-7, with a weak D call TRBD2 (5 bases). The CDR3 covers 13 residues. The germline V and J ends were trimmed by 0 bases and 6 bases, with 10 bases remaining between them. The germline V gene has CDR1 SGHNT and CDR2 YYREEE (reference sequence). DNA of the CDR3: TGTGCCAGCAGCTTGGAGCCGGGGTCCGAGCAGTACTTC. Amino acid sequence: CASSLEPGSEQYF.

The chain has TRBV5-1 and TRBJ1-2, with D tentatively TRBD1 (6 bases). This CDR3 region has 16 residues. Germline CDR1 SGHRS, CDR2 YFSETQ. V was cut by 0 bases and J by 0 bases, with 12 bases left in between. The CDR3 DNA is TGCGCCAGCAGCTTGGTCCAGGGGCGAGCTAACTATGGCTACACCTTC. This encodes CASSLVQGRANYGYTF.

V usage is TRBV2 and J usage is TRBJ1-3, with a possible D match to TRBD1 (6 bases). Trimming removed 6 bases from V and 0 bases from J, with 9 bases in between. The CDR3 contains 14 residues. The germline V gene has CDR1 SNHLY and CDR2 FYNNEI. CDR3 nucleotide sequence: TGTGCCAGCAGGGCACAGGGCTCTGGAAACACCATATATTTT. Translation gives CASRAQGSGNTIYF.

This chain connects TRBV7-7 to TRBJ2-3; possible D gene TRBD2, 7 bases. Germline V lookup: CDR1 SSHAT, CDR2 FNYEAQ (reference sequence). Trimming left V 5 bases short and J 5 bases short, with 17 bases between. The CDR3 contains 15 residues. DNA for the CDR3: TGTGCCAGCAGCCGTCTTGAGGGGGGGCAAGATACGCAGTATTTT. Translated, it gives CASSRLEGGQDTQYF.

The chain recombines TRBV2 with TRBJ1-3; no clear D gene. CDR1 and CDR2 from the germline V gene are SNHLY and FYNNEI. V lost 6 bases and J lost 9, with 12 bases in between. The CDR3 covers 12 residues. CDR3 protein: CASSVGGGTIYF. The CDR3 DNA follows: TGTGCCAGCAGCGTCGGTGGAGGCACCATATATTTT.

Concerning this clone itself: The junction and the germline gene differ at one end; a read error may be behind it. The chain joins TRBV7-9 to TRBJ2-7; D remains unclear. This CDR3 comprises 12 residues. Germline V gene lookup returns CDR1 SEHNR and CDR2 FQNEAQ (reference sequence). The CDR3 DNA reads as TGTTCCAGCAGCGCGATCTCCTACGAGCAGTACTTC. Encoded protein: CSSSAISYEQYF.

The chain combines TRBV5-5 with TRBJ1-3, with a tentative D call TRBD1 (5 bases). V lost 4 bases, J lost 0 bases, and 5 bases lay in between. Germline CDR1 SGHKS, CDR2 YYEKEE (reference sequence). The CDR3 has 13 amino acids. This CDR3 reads CASSRGSGNTIYF. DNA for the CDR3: TGTGCCAGCAGCAGGGGCTCTGGAAACACCATATATTTT.

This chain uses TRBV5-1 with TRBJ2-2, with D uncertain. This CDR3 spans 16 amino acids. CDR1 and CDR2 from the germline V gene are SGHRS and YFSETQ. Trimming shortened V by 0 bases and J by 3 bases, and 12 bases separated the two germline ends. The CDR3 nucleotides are TGCGCCAGCAGCTTGGCGGTATTCTTGGACACCGGGGAGCTGTTTTTT. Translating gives CASSLAVFLDTGELFF.

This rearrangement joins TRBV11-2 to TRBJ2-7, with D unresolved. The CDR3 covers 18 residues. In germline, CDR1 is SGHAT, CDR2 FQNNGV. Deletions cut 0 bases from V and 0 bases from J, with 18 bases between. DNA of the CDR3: TGTGCCAGCAGCTTAGACCCTCCCGTGGGCCTTAGCTCCTACGAGCAGTACTTC. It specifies CASSLDPPVGLSSYEQYF.

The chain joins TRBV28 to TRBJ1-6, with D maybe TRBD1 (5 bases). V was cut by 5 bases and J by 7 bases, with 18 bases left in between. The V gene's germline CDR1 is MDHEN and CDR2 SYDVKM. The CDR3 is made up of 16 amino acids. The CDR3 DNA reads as TGTGCCAGCAGTCCCCCGGTAACGCAGGGAAATTCACCCCTCCACTTT. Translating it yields CASSPPVTQGNSPLHF.

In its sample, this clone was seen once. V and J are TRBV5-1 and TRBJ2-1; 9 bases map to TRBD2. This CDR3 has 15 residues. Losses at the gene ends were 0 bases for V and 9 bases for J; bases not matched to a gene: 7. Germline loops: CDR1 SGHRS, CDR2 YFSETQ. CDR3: CASSLGAGGPSEQFF. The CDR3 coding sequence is TGCGCCAGCAGCTTGGGGGCGGGGGGGCCTAGTGAGCAGTTCTTC.

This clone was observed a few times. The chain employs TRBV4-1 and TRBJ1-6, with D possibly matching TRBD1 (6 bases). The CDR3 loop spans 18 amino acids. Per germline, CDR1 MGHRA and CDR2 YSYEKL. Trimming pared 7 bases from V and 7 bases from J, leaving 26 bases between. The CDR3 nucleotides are TGCGCCAGCACTAAACCACGGACAGACAGTAGTCTAAATTCACCCCTCCACTTT. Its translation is CASTKPRTDSSLNSPLHF.

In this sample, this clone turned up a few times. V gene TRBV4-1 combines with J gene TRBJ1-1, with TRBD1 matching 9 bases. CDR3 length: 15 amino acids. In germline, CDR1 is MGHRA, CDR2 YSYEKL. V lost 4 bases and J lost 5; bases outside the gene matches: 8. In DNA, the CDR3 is TGCGCCAGCAGCCGCGGACAGGGGAGTACTACTGAAGCTTTCTTT. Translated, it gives CASSRGQGSTTEAFF.

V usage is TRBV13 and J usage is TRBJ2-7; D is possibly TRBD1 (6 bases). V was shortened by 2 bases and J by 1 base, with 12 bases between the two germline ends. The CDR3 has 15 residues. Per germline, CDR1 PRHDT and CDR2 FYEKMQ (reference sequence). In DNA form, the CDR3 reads TGTGCCAGCAGCTTACAACCCGGGACATCCTACGAGCAGTACTTC. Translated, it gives CASSLQPGTSYEQYF.

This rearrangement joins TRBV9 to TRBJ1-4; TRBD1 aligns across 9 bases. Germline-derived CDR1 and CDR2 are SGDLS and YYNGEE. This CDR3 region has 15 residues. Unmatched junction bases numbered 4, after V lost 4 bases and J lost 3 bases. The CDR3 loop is CASSPWDRANEKLFF. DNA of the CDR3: TGTGCCAGCAGCCCTTGGGACAGGGCTAATGAAAAACTGTTTTTT.

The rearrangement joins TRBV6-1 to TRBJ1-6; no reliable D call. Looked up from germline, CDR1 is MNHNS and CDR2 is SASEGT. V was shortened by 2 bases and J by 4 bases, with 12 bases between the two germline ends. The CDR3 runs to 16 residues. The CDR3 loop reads CASSERHGIYNSPLHF. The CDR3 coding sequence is TGTGCCAGCAGTGAAAGGCACGGGATTTATAATTCACCCCTCCACTTT.

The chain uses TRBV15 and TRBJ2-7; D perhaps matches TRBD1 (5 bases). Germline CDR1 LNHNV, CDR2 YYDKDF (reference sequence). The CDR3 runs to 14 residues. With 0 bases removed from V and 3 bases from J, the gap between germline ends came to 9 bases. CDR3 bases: TGTGCCACCAGCAGAGAAGGCCAGGGCTACGAGCAGTACTTC. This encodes CATSREGQGYEQYF.

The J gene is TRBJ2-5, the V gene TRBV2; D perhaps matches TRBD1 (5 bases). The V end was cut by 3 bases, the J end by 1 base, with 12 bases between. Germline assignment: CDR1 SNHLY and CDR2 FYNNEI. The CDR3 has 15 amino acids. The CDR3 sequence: CASSDRGLSQETQYF. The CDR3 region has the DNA TGTGCCAGCAGTGATAGGGGCCTCTCCCAAGAGACCCAGTACTTC.

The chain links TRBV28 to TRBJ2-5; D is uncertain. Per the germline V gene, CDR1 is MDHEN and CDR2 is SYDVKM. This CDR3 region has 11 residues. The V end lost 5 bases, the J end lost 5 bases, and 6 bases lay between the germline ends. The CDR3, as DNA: TGTGCCAGCAGTCCGCGGGAGACCCAGTACTTC. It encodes CASSPRETQYF. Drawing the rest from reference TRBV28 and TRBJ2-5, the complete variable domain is DVKVTQSSRYLVKRTGEKVFLECVQDMDHENMFWYRQDPGLGLRLIYFSYDVKMKEKGDIPEGYSVSREKKERFSLILESASTNQTSMYLCASSPRETQYFGPGTRLLVL.